This T cell receptor (beta chain) appears in the sequencing data of a study of T cell responses to AZD1222 COVID-19 vaccine. The V end lost 1 base, the J end lost 3 bases, and 16 bases lay between the germline ends. There are 16 residues in the CDR3. In germline, CDR1 is LGHDT, CDR2 YNNKEL (reference sequence). TCRdb's copy holds only in-frame clones and misses some; the assay was immunoSEQ multiplex PCR. The sample has roughly 51,000 clones; around 86% are singletons. This receptor was identified in an adult who received the AZD1222 COVID-19 vaccine. The V gene is TRBV3-1 (or the pseudogene TRBV3-2), the J gene TRBJ2-7, with D maybe TRBD2 (6 bases). Specimen: peripheral blood, collected 28 days after the second AZD1222 dose. CDR3 amino acids: CASSQGSDGSLYEQYF. DNA for the CDR3: TGTGCCAGCAGCCAAGGGTCTGACGGGAGTCTCTACGAGCAGTACTTC.